Below, 27 T cell receptor gamma chains from the same sample are listed, as sequenced in a study of Vδ1+ human thymocytes (dated by TCRdb to 2016 to 2018). The full study reports these points: Unlike the oligoclonal repertoires in peripheral blood, the thymic TRG and TRD repertoires appeared highly polyclonal, with Gaussian CDR3 length distributions.

For sequencing, an Illumina MiSeq was employed. RNA was isolated using the RNeasy mini kit, and reverse transcription was performed with Superscript III. To generate the CDR3 amplicons, a multiplex PCR was run using pooled V-gene forward primers together with a constant-region reverse primer that carried Illumina adaptor overhangs. Public reads were reanalyzed in TCRdb with CATT, and rows carrying the same DNA were merged afterwards. The sample has roughly 7,000 gamma-chain clones on record, approximately 42% of them singletons. Together, the top ten hold around 1.9% of the sample. The antigens for these receptors are not known. Sequencing was performed on Vdelta1+ gamma-delta thymocytes from the thymus. The cell subset or site label on this specimen signifies: FACS-sorted CD3+ TCRalphabeta- TCRVdelta1+ TCRVdelta2- thymocytes. These receptors were collected from a boy younger than two who had congenital heart surgery.

The chain employs TRGV9 and TRGJ1 or TRGJ2. This CDR3 has 13 amino acids. CDR1 is GITISATS and CDR2 is ISYDGTV in the germline V gene (reference sequence). Germline trimming cut 3 bases from V and 3 bases from J; bases unmatched to any gene: 5. The CDR3 reads CALWERVYYKKLF. As DNA, the CDR3 is TGTGCCTTGTGGGAGCGTGTTTATTATAAGAAACTCTTT.

The V and J genes are TRGV3 and TRGJ1 or TRGJ2. The J gene is not listed in TCRdb, so it was assigned here from a DNA match to germline. CDR1 is VTNTFY and CDR2 is YDVSTARD in the germline V gene (reference sequence). CDR3 length: 12 residues. J lost 12 bases, V lost 2 bases, and 10 bases had no gene match. The CDR3 bases are TGTGCCACCTGGGACAATTTGGGGGGGAAACTCTTT. Its protein product is CATWDNLGGKLF.

Of note for this clone: At one boundary the junction diverges from the germline segment, which might be a read error. The rearrangement joins TRGV3 to TRGJP. No J gene was available from TCRdb, and it was assigned here by a germline match of the DNA. In germline, CDR1 is VTNTFY, CDR2 YDVSTARD (reference sequence). There are 15 residues in the CDR3. The CDR3 loop is CATRDIKLGKKIKVF. Written as DNA, the CDR3 is TGTGCCACCCGGGACATAAAGTTGGGCAAAAAAATCAAGGTATTT.

Comments on this clone: The same CDR3 can be traced to other DNA sequences in this sample. This rearrangement joins TRGV4 to TRGJ1 or TRGJ2. Germline assignment: CDR1 EGSTGY and CDR2 YDSYTSSV. CDR3 length equals 12 residues. V dropped 0 bases and J dropped 9; count of bases not matched to a gene: 5. As DNA, the CDR3 is TGTGCCACCTGGGATGGGCCTGGTAAGAAACTCTTT. Its protein product is CATWDGPGKKLF.

Details on this clone: This specimen includes other DNA sequences encoding the same CDR3. J is TRGJ1 or TRGJ2 and V is TRGV4. The J gene was missing in TCRdb and was found by matching the end of the DNA to germline. V was pared by 0 bases and J by 12 bases, with 5 bases of the junction left unmatched. CDR1 is EGSTGY and CDR2 is YDSYTSSV in the germline V gene. This CDR3 contains 11 residues. The CDR3 region has the DNA TGTGCCACCTGGGATGGGCCCAGGAAACTCTTT. Translation gives CATWDGPRKLF.

This clone has just a few counts. The sample holds other DNA sequences that translate to the same CDR3. The V and J genes are TRGV9 and TRGJ1 or TRGJ2. The germline V gene has CDR1 GITISATS and CDR2 ISYDGTV (reference sequence). Trimming at V came to 5 bases and at J to 4 bases, leaving 5 bases not matched to a gene. CDR3 length equals 12 residues. The CDR3 loop is CALWVDYYKKLF. Written as DNA, the CDR3 is TGTGCCTTGTGGGTGGACTATTATAAGAAACTCTTT.

The V gene is TRGV2, the J gene TRGJ1 or TRGJ2. The J gene was missing in TCRdb and was found by matching the end of the DNA to germline. V dropped 0 bases and J dropped 9; count of bases not matched to a gene: 14. The CDR3 extends over 15 amino acids. From germline, CDR1 is EGSNGY and CDR2 YDSYNSKV. The CDR3 sequence: CATWDGRTLGGKKLF. The CDR3 nucleotides read TGTGCCACCTGGGACGGGCGCACTCTGGGAGGTAAGAAACTCTTT.

The chain combines TRGV5 with TRGJ1 or TRGJ2. TCRdb records no J gene; here it was assigned by comparing the DNA to germline. Trimming at V came to 0 bases and at J to 7 bases, leaving 12 bases not matched to a gene. Per the germline V gene, CDR1 is VINAFY and CDR2 is YDVSNSKD. This CDR3 is 15 amino acids long. CDR3 DNA: TGTGCCACCTGGGACAGGCGCAAACAAGGGTATAAGAAACTCTTT. Translating it yields CATWDRRKQGYKKLF.

This clone was recorded once. This chain connects TRGV3 to TRGJ1 or TRGJ2. The J gene was missing in TCRdb and was found by matching the end of the DNA to germline. V lost 3 bases to trimming and J lost 3 bases; unmatched junction nucleotides: 14. Germline CDR1 reads VTNTFY; CDR2 reads YDVSTARD (reference sequence). This CDR3 is built from 16 residues. CDR3 residues: CATWDRLTPTYYKKLF. Here the CDR3 DNA reads TGTGCCACCTGGGACCGGCTAACCCCTACTTATTATAAGAAACTCTTT.

This clone appeared once. A V gene of TRGV5 was called, but no J gene was assigned. CDR3 size: 12 residues. Germline V lookup: CDR1 VINAFY, CDR2 YDVSNSKD. Written as DNA, the CDR3 is TGTGCCACCTGGGACGGAGCCGCCAGAAAACTCTTT. Amino acid sequence: CATWDGAARKLF.

This chain joins TRGV3 and TRGJ1 or TRGJ2. TCRdb lists no J gene, so it was determined here by aligning the DNA to germline. The CDR3 length is 16 residues. With 0 bases clipped from V and 0 bases from J, the junction kept 8 bases outside the gene matches. Germline assignment: CDR1 VTNTFY and CDR2 YDVSTARD (reference sequence). The CDR3 is CATWDRQTPNYYKKLF. Written as DNA, the CDR3 is TGTGCCACCTGGGACAGGCAGACCCCGAATTATTATAAGAAACTCTTT.

The J gene is TRGJ1 or TRGJ2, the V gene TRGV8. The J gene is absent in TCRdb and was assigned here via DNA matching to germline. The V gene end was trimmed by 4 bases and the J gene end by 4 bases; junction bases not matched to a gene: 4. This CDR3 has 12 residues. Germline V CDR1 and CDR2: VENAVY, YDSYNSRV. CDR3 coding DNA: TGTGCCACCTGGGAAGGGTATTATAAGAAACTCTTT. Its protein product is CATWEGYYKKLF.

The V gene corresponds to TRGV3; no J gene was called. CDR1 is VTNTFY, CDR2 YDVSTARD, per germline (reference sequence). There are 12 residues in the CDR3. The CDR3 is CATWDRRFGELF. DNA of the CDR3: TGTGCCACCTGGGACAGGCGGTTCGGGGAACTCTTT.

V usage is TRGV4 and J usage is TRGJ1 or TRGJ2. Because TCRdb records no J gene, it was assigned here through a match of the DNA to germline. Per the germline V gene, CDR1 is EGSTGY and CDR2 is YDSYTSSV. Trimming cost V 0 bases and J 7 bases; bases outside gene matches: 6. This CDR3 comprises 13 residues. CDR3 coding DNA: TGTGCCACCTGGGATGGGGTGGTGTATAAGAAACTCTTT. It translates to CATWDGVVYKKLF.

The chain couples TRGV3 to TRGJP2. CDR1 and CDR2 from the germline V gene are VTNTFY and YDVSTARD (reference sequence). This CDR3 spans 17 amino acids. Trimming cost V 0 bases and J 2 bases; bases outside gene matches: 9. CDR3 protein: CATWDRPPHSSDWIKTF. In DNA, the CDR3 is TGTGCCACCTGGGACAGGCCCCCCCACAGTAGTGATTGGATCAAGACGTTT.

This clone was seen a handful of times. The chain carries TRGV4 and TRGJ1 or TRGJ2. The CDR3 contains 11 residues. Per germline, CDR1 EGSTGY and CDR2 YDSYTSSV. Germline trimming cut 12 bases from V and 10 bases from J; bases unmatched to any gene: 15. CDR3 in DNA: TGTGCCTTCTGGGAGACTCGCAAGAAACTCTTT. It is translated as CAFWETRKKLF.

A few counts support this clone. The chain joins TRGV3 to TRGJ1 or TRGJ2. The CDR3 consists of 16 residues. The germline V gene encodes CDR1 VTNTFY and CDR2 YDVSTARD (reference sequence). The trim removed 0 bases at V and 3 bases at J, leaving 11 bases unmatched. CDR3 DNA sequence: TGTGCCACCTGGGACAGGCTTAGCCATCTTTATTATAAGAAACTCTTT. Translated: CATWDRLSHLYYKKLF.

V is TRGV3 and J is TRGJ1 or TRGJ2. The J gene, absent from TCRdb, was called here by matching the DNA to germline. V dropped 6 bases and J dropped 6; count of bases not matched to a gene: 11. This CDR3 has 13 amino acids. Germline V CDR1 and CDR2: VTNTFY, YDVSTARD (reference sequence). In DNA form, the CDR3 reads TGTGCCACCTGGACCGACTGGGGTTATAAGAAACTCTTT. Translating it yields CATWTDWGYKKLF.

This clone was seen more than once but under ten times. The sample holds other DNA sequences that translate to the same CDR3. The V call is TRGV9, the J call TRGJP2. The V gene's germline CDR1 is GITISATS and CDR2 ISYDGTV (reference sequence). The CDR3 is 12 amino acids. V gave up 1 base and J gave up 10 bases; unmatched junction bases: 3. CDR3 protein: CALWEVGWIKTF. CDR3 bases: TGTGCCTTGTGGGAGGTAGGTTGGATCAAGACGTTT.

Of note for this clone: This may come from a read error, since a much larger clone is one base off. Distinct nucleotide sequences in the sample also encode this CDR3. This sequence joins TRGV9 and TRGJ1 or TRGJ2. Germline V gene data show CDR1 as GITISATS and CDR2 as ISYDGTV (reference sequence). The CDR3 contains 12 residues. In nucleotides, the CDR3 is TGTGCCCTGTGGGAGGCTTATTATAAGAAACTCTTT. It yields the protein CALWEAYYKKLF.

The chain uses TRGV3 and TRGJP1. The J gene is absent in TCRdb and was assigned here via DNA matching to germline. CDR1 is VTNTFY, CDR2 YDVSTARD, per germline (reference sequence). The CDR3 runs to 17 residues. The V gene end was trimmed by 0 bases and the J gene end by 4 bases; junction bases not matched to a gene: 11. The chain's CDR3 is CATWDRPPGITGWFKIF. As DNA, the CDR3 is TGTGCCACCTGGGACAGGCCCCCTGGTATCACTGGTTGGTTCAAGATATTT.

Worth noting for this clone: One end of the junction varies from germline; a read error may be responsible. The chain has TRGV9 and TRGJ1 or TRGJ2. The J gene, missing from TCRdb, was assigned here through DNA to germline matching. There are 11 residues in the CDR3. Germline V gene lookup returns CDR1 GITISATS and CDR2 ISYDGTV (reference sequence). CDR3 bases: TGTGCCGTGTGGGAGGTGCATAAGAAACTCTTT. This translates into CAVWEVHKKLF.

The chain has TRGV5 and TRGJ1 or TRGJ2. Here the J gene was assigned by germline matching of the DNA, as TCRdb has none. The germline CDR1 and CDR2 sequences are VINAFY and YDVSNSKD. This CDR3 spans 14 amino acids. V shed 0 bases, J shed 5 bases, and the junction held 7 bases outside the gene matches. CDR3 protein: CATWDRLQNYKKLF. The CDR3 nucleotides are TGTGCCACCTGGGACAGGCTTCAAAATTATAAGAAACTCTTT.

Worth noting for this clone: At one of its ends the junction is not consistent with the germline gene, which may arise from a read error. This chain connects TRGV5 to TRGJ1 or TRGJ2. The J gene, missing from TCRdb, was assigned here through DNA to germline matching. There are 12 residues in the CDR3. Germline CDR1 and CDR2: VINAFY and YDVSNSKD. This CDR3 is CATGDGSPKKLF. CDR3 bases: TGTGCCACCGGGGACGGTTCACCAAAGAAACTCTTT.

Concerning this clone itself: Germline is not matched at one junction end, which may reflect a read error. The chain joins TRGV9 to TRGJ1 or TRGJ2. CDR3 size: 12 residues. Germline assignment: CDR1 GITISATS and CDR2 ISYDGTV (reference sequence). CDR3 sequence (DNA): TGTGCCTTGGGGGAAGGTTATTATAAGAAACTCTTT. Protein product: CALGEGYYKKLF.

A few counts support this clone. This chain joins TRGV9 and TRGJ1 or TRGJ2. Germline V gene sequence: CDR1 GITISATS, CDR2 ISYDGTV (reference sequence). This CDR3 is built from 12 residues. The V and J ends lost 8 bases and 2 bases, in that order; junction bases with no gene match: 6. CDR3 nucleotides: TGTGCCTTGTTGGGTGATTATTATAAGAAACTCTTT. Translated: CALLGDYYKKLF.

This clone was observed a few times. Other DNA sequences in the sample encode the same CDR3. The chain links TRGV9 to TRGJ1 or TRGJ2. The CDR3 totals 12 residues. Germline trimming cut 2 bases from V and 9 bases from J; bases unmatched to any gene: 7. Germline CDR1 and CDR2: GITISATS and ISYDGTV (reference sequence). Here the CDR3 reads CALWEGGIKKLF. CDR3 DNA: TGTGCCTTGTGGGAGGGAGGAATTAAGAAACTCTTT.